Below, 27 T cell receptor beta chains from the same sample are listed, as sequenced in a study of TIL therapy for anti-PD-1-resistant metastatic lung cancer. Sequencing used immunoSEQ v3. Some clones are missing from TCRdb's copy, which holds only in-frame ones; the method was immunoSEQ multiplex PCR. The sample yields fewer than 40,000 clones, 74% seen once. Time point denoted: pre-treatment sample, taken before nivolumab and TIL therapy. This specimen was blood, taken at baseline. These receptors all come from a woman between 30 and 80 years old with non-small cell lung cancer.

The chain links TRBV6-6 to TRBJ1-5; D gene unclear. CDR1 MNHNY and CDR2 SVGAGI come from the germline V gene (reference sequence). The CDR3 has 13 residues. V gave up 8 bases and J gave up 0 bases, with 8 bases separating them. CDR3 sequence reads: CASGEHSNQPQHF. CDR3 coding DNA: TGTGCCAGCGGAGAACATAGCAATCAGCCCCAGCATTTT.

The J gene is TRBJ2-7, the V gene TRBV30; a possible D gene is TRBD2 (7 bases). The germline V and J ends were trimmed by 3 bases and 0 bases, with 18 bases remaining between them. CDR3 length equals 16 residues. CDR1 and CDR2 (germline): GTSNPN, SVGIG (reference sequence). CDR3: CAWSPSLGGASYEQYF. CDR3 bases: TGTGCCTGGAGCCCATCGTTAGGGGGGGCCTCCTACGAGCAGTACTTC.

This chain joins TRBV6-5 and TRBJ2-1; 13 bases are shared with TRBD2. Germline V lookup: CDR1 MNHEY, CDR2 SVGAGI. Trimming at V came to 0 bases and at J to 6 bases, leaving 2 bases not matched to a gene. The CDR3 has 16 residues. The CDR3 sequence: CASSYSWTSGSNEQFF. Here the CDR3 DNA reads TGTGCCAGCAGTTACTCGTGGACTAGCGGGAGCAATGAGCAGTTCTTC.

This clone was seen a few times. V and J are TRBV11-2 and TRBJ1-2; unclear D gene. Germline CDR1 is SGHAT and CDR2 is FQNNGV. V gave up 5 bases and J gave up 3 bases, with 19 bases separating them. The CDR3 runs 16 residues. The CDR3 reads CASSPLDTDGYYGYTF. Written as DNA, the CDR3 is TGTGCCAGCAGCCCCCTCGACACGGACGGATACTATGGCTACACCTTC.

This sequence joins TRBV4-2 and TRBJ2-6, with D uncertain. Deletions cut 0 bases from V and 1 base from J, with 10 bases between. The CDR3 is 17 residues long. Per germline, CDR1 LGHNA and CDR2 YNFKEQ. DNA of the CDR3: TGTGCCAGCAGCCAAGATGCCCAGCTATCTGGGGCCAACGTCCTGACTTTC. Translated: CASSQDAQLSGANVLTF.

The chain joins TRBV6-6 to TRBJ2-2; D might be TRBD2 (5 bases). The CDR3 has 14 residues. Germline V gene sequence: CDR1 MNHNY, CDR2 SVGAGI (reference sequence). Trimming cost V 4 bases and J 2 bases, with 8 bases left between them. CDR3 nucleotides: TGTGCCAGCAGTTCACTAGTTAACACCGGGGAGCTGTTTTTT. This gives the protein CASSSLVNTGELFF.

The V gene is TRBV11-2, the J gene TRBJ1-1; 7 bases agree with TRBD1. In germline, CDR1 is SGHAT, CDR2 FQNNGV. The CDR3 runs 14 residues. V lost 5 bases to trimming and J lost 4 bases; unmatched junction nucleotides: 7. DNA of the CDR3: TGTGCCAGCAGCCTACAGGGGCGAAGCACTGAAGCTTTCTTT. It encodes CASSLQGRSTEAFF.

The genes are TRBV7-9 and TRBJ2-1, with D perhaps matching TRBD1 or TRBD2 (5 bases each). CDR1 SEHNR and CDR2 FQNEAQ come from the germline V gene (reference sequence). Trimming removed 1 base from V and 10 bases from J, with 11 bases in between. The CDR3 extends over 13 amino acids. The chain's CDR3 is CASSLGGTVEQFF. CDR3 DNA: TGTGCCAGCAGCTTAGGGGGGACCGTCGAGCAGTTCTTC.

For the CDR3, the DNA is TGTGCCTGGTCGACCGGACTAGCGGGAGGGCCAACCGGGGCCAACGTCCTGACTTTC. Translation gives CAWSTGLAGGPTGANVLTF. V is TRBV30 and J is TRBJ2-6; 15 bases fit TRBD2. This CDR3 is built from 19 residues. The germline V gene has CDR1 GTSNPN and CDR2 SVGIG (reference sequence). The V gene end was trimmed by 5 bases and the J gene end by 4 bases; junction bases not matched to a gene: 12.

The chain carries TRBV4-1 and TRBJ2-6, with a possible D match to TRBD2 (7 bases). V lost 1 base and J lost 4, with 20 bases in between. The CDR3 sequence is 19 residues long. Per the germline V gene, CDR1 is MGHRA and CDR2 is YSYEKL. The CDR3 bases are TGCGCCAGCAGCCAAGGAAGAATTGGGGGGGCGGTAGGGGCCAACGTCCTGACTTTC. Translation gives CASSQGRIGGAVGANVLTF.

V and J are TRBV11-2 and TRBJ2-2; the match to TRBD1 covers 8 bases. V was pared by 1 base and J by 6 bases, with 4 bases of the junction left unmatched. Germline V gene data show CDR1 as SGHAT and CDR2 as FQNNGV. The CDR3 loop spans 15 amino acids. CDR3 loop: CASSLARTGPGELFF. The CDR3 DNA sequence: TGTGCCAGCAGCTTAGCCCGGACAGGGCCCGGGGAGCTGTTTTTT.

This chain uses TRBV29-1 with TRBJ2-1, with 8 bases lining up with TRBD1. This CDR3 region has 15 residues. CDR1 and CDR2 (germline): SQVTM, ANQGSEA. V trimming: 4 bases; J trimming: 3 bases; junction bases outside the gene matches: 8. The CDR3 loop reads CSVGPRDRIYNEQFF. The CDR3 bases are TGCAGCGTTGGCCCCCGGGACAGGATCTACAATGAGCAGTTCTTC.

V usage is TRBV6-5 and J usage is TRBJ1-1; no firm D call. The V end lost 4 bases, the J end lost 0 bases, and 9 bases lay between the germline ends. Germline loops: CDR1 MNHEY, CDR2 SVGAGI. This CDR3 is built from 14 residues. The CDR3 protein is CASSFTGMNTEAFF. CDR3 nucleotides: TGTGCCAGCAGTTTTACGGGGATGAACACTGAAGCTTTCTTT.

The CDR3 loop reads CASRATSGRKLFF. As DNA, the CDR3 is TGTGCCAGCAGAGCGACGTCAGGGAGGAAACTGTTTTTT. The chain links TRBV6-5 to TRBJ1-4; D might be TRBD1 (5 bases). Germline CDR1 is MNHEY and CDR2 is SVGAGI. V was trimmed by 6 bases and J by 11 bases, leaving 16 bases between them. CDR3 length: 13 residues.

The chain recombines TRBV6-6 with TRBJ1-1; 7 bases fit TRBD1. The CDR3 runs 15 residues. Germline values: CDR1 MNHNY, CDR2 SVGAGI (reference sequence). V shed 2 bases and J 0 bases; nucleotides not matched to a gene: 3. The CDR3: CASSYGTALNTEAFF. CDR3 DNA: TGTGCCAGCAGTTACGGGACAGCCCTGAACACTGAAGCTTTCTTT.

The DNA of the CDR3 is TGTGCCAGCAGTTACGACCGGGGCACTGAAGCTTTCTTT. It specifies CASSYDRGTEAFF. The chain links TRBV6-5 to TRBJ1-1; D not resolved. Germline CDR1 and CDR2: MNHEY and SVGAGI. V was trimmed by 2 bases and J by 4 bases, leaving 8 bases between them. The CDR3 length is 13 residues.

CDR3 bases: TGTGCCAGCAGTTACGGGCCGGGGGGGACTGAAGCTTTCTTT. Protein product: CASSYGPGGTEAFF. J is TRBJ1-1 and V is TRBV6-5, with D possibly being TRBD1 (5 bases). Germline V lookup: CDR1 MNHEY, CDR2 SVGAGI. The CDR3 length is 14 residues. The V and J ends lost 2 bases and 5 bases respectively, with 12 bases between them.

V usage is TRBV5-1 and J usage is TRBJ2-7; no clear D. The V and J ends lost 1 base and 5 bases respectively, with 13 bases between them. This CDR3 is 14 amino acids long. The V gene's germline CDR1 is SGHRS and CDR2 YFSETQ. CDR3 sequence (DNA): TGCGCCAGCAGCTTGCTCCGATTATGGGACGAGCAGTACTTC. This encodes CASSLLRLWDEQYF.

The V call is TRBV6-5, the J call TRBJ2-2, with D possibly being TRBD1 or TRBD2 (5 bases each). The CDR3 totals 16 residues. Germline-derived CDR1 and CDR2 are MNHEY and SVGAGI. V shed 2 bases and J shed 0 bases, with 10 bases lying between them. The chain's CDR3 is CASSYLGDPNTGELFF. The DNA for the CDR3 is TGTGCCAGCAGTTACCTCGGGGACCCGAACACCGGGGAGCTGTTTTTT.

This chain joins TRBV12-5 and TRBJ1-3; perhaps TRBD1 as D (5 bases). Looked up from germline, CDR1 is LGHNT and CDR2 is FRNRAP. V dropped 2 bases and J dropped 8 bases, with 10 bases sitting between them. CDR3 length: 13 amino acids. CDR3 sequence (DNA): TGTGCTAGTGGTTTGATGACACAGGACACCATATATTTT. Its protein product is CASGLMTQDTIYF.

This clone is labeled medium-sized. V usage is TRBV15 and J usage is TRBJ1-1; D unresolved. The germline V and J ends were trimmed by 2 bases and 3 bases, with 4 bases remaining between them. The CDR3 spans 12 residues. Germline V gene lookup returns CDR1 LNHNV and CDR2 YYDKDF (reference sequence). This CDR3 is CATSRLYTEAFF. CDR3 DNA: TGTGCCACCAGCAGACTTTACACTGAAGCTTTCTTT.

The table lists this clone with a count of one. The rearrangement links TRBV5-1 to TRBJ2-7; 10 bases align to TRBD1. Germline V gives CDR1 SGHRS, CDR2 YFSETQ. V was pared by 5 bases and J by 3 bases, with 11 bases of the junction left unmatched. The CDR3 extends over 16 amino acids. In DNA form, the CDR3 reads TGCGCCAGCAGATTTAAGACCGGGACAGGGGACTACGAGCAGTACTTC. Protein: CASRFKTGTGDYEQYF.

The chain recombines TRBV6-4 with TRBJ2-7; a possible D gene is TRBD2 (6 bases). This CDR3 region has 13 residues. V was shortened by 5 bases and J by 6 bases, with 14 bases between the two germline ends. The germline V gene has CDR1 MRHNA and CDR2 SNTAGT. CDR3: CASSRDFLSEQYF. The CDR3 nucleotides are TGTGCCAGCAGTCGGGACTTTCTTTCCGAGCAGTACTTC.

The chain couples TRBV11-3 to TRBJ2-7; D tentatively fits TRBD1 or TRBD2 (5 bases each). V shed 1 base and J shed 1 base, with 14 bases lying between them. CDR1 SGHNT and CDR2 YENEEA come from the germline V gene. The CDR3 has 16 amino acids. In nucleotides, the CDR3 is TGTGCCAGCAGCTTAGGACGGGACGGGAAATCCTACGAGCAGTACTTC. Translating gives CASSLGRDGKSYEQYF.

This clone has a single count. The CDR3 here is CAWSLGQGASYEQYF. The CDR3 DNA reads TGTGCCTGGAGTCTGGGACAGGGGGCGAGTTACGAGCAGTACTTC. J is TRBJ2-7 and V is TRBV30; the match to TRBD1 covers 12 bases. Germline CDR1 is GTSNPN and CDR2 is SVGIG (reference sequence). Trimming removed 2 bases from V and 4 bases from J; junction bases left unmatched: 6. This CDR3 has 15 residues.

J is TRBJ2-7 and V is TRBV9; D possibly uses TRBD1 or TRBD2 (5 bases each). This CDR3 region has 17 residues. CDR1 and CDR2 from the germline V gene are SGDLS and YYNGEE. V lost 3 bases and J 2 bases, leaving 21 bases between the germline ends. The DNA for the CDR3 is TGTGCCAGCAGCGACCCTTACAAGGGACCGCGAACCTACGAGCAGTACTTC. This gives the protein CASSDPYKGPRTYEQYF.

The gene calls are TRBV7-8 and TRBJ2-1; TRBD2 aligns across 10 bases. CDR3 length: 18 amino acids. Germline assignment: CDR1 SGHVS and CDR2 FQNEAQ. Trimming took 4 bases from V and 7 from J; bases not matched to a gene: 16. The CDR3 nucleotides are TGTGCCAGCAGCTACCGGGACAGAAGGACTAGCGGATTGAATGAGCAGTTCTTC. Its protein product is CASSYRDRRTSGLNEQFF.